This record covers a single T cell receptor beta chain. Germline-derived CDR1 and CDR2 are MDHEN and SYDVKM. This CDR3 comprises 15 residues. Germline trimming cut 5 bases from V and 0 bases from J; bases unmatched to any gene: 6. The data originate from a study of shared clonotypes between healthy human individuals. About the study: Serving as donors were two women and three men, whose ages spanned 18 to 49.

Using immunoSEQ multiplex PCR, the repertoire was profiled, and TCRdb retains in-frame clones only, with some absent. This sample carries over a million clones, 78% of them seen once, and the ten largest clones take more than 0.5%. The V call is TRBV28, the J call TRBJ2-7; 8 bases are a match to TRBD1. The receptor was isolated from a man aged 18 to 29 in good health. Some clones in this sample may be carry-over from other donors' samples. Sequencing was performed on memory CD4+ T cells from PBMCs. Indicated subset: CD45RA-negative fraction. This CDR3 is CASSPTGVLSYEQYF. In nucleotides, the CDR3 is TGTGCCAGCAGTCCGACAGGGGTCCTCTCCTACGAGCAGTACTTC.